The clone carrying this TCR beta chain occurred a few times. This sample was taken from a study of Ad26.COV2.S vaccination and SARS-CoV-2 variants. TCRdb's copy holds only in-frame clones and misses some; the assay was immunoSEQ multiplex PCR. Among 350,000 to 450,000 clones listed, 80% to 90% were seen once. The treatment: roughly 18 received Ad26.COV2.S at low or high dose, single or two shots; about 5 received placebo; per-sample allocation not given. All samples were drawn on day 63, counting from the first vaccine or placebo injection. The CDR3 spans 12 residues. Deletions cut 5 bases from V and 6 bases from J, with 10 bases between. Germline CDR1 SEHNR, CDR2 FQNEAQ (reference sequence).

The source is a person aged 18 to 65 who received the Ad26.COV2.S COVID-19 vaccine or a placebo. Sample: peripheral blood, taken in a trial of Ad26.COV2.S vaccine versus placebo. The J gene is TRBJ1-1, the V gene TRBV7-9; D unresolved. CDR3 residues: CASSAPQAEAFF. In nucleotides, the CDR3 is TGTGCCAGCAGCGCACCCCAAGCTGAAGCTTTCTTT. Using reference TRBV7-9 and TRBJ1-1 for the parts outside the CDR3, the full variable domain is DTGVSQNPRHKITKRGQNVTFRCDPISEHNRLYWYRQTLGQGPEFLTYFQNEAQLEKSRLLSDRFSAERPKGSFSTLEIQRTEQGDSAMYLCASSAPQAEAFFGQGTRLTVV.